The following is a T cell receptor (beta chain) sequence with its context. Its antigen remains unknown. The source of the sample is a study of T cell responses to AZD1222 COVID-19 vaccine. This table comes from immunoSEQ multiplex PCR, and its TCRdb copy is limited to in-frame clones, with some not included. The table has under 70,000 clones, around four fifths seen once. Study outcomes and limitations: The CD4 TCRs associated with vaccination extended across spike and predominated at 160-218 and 743-854. The donor group comprised mostly white British people and more females; the analysis possibly underestimated clonal diversity.

J was trimmed by 5 bases and V by 5 bases; bases with no gene match: 10. Per germline, CDR1 SGHNT and CDR2 YENEEA. The CDR3 is 16 residues long. This sample comprised peripheral blood, obtained on day 0 of AZD1222 vaccination. The origin of this receptor is an adult in good health. V is TRBV11-3 and J is TRBJ2-1, with 9 bases lining up with TRBD2. In DNA form, the CDR3 reads TGTGCCAGCAGCGCGGGGGGTAGCGGGAGACACAATGAGCAGTTCTTC. This encodes CASSAGGSGRHNEQFF.